A selection of T cell receptor beta chains follows, all from one sample in a study of T cell responses to AZD1222 COVID-19 vaccine. Here immunoSEQ multiplex PCR was the method, and the copy in TCRdb shows in-frame clones only, minus some. Altogether 140,000 to 150,000 clones are present, about 92% being singletons, with the ten largest covering 10% to 15%. This specimen was peripheral blood, taken after recovery from COVID-19. Every receptor here comes from an adult who had recovered from COVID-19. Each CDR3 is given with its conserved first and last residue. Each record gives: clone size, J gene, V gene, D gene, CDR3 DNA, CDR3 protein. The D gene is left open where the match is weak. Clone size is not always given. Where it is, it says once, few, many or a class for expanded clones.

few,TRBJ2-2,TRBV7-3,NA,TGTGCCAGCAGCTTAGTCAAAACGAACACCGGGGAGCTGTTTTTT,CASSLVKTNTGELFF
once,TRBJ2-1,TRBV6-5,TRBD2,TGTGCCAGCAGTTACGGGACTAGGGAACGGCAGTTCTTC,CASSYGTRERQFF
NA,TRBJ2-2,TRBV10-1,NA,TGCGCCAGCAGTGAGACAGGGCTAGCGCCCGGCACCGGGGAGCTGTTTTTT,CASSETGLAPGTGELFF
NA,TRBJ2-3,TRBV11-2,NA,TGTGCCAGCAGCTTAAGTAGCTCCGTAGATACGCAGTATTTT,CASSLSSSVDTQYF
NA,TRBJ2-1,TRBV28,NA,TGTGCCAGCAGTGGGCACGGGGCGGCATACAATGAGCAGTTCTTC,CASSGHGAAYNEQFF
NA,TRBJ2-7,TRBV7-7,TRBD1,TGTGCTAGCAGCCCGGGACAGGGCTACGAGCAGTACTTC,CASSPGQGYEQYF
once,TRBJ1-1,TRBV20-1,NA,TGCAGTGCTATGAGCACTGAAGCTTTCTTT,CSAMSTEAFF
NA,TRBJ2-2,TRBV13,TRBD1,TGTGCCAGCAGCCTTTGGACAGGGGGTGCCGGGGAGCTGTTTTTT,CASSLWTGGAGELFF
NA,TRBJ1-2,TRBV5-4,NA,TGTGCCAGCAGCTTGGGAGGGTCAGATGGTGGCTACACCTTC,CASSLGGSDGGYTF
NA,TRBJ1-2,TRBV28,NA,TGTGCCAGCATTGGGGGCGGCTATGGCTACACCTTC,CASIGGGYGYTF
NA,TRBJ2-2,TRBV29-1,TRBD1,TGCAGCGCTAACCGAGCGACAGGGGTTCCCGGGGAGCTGTTTTTT,CSANRATGVPGELFF
NA,TRBJ2-1,TRBV9,TRBD2,TGTGCCAGCAGCGAAGCGGGAACCCTCTGGGATGAGCAGTTCTTC,CASSEAGTLWDEQFF
NA,TRBJ1-5,TRBV4-2,NA,TGTGCCAGCAGCCTGGGGTTCAATCAGCCCCAGCATTTT,CASSLGFNQPQHF
NA,TRBJ2-7,TRBV10-2,TRBD1,TGCGCCAGCAGGAGGGGACAGCCTCTAAGCAACTCCTACGAGCAGTACTTC,CASRRGQPLSNSYEQYF
NA,TRBJ2-7,TRBV30,TRBD1,TGTGCCTGGGAGACCGGGACAGGGGACTACGAGCAGTACTTC,CAWETGTGDYEQYF
NA,TRBJ2-7,TRBV28,NA,TGTGCCAGCAGCGCTTTAACCCCGTGGAGGGAAGACCCTAAATACGAGCAGTACTTC,CASSALTPWREDPKYEQYF
NA,TRBJ2-5,TRBV24-1,NA,TGTGCCACCAGTGTCCCCGACAGAGACCAAGAGACCCAGTACTTC,CATSVPDRDQETQYF
NA,TRBJ2-3,TRBV4-1,TRBD2,TGCGCCAGCAGCCAGCCCGGGACTAGGCCAGATACGCAGTATTTT,CASSQPGTRPDTQYF
NA,TRBJ2-7,TRBV10-3,NA,TGTGCCATCAGTGAGCTTAGCACGGAGGGGCTCTACGAGCAGTACTTC,CAISELSTEGLYEQYF
few,TRBJ2-2,TRBV3-1/TRBV3-2,NA,TGTGCCAGCAGCCAAGCCGGGGAGCTGTTTTTT,CASSQAGELFF
once,TRBJ2-7,TRBV5-1,TRBD2,TGCGCCAGCAGCTTGGCCACGGCCGGGACTAGCGGCTACGAGCAGTACTTC,CASSLATAGTSGYEQYF
NA,TRBJ2-3,TRBV5-8,TRBD2,TGTGCCAGCAGCTCACTAGCGGGAGGAACAGATACGCAGTATTTT,CASSSLAGGTDTQYF
NA,TRBJ2-3,TRBV5-1,TRBD2,TGCGCCAGCAGAACTCTAGCGGGTAACACAGATACGCAGTATTTT,CASRTLAGNTDTQYF
NA,TRBJ2-6,TRBV28,TRBD1,TGTGCCAGCAGCCAGACAGGGACTGGGGCCAACGTCCTGACTTTC,CASSQTGTGANVLTF
NA,TRBJ2-1,TRBV10-3,TRBD2,TGTGCCACCCGACGGGAGGGGTACAATGAGCAGTTCTTC,CATRREGYNEQFF
NA,TRBJ1-2,TRBV25-1,NA,TGTGCCAGCAGTGATTACAGCTATGGCTACACCTTC,CASSDYSYGYTF
NA,TRBJ2-6,TRBV5-5,NA,TGTGCCAGCAGCTTGAGGGCAGGGGTCGGGGCCAACGTCCTGACTTTC,CASSLRAGVGANVLTF
NA,TRBJ2-1,TRBV3-1/TRBV3-2,NA,TGTGCCAGCAGCCGGACTTGGAGGGCCTACAATGAGCAGTTCTTC,CASSRTWRAYNEQFF
NA,TRBJ1-6,TRBV7-2,NA,TGTGCCAGCAGCTTAGATTCCTATAATTCACCCCTCCACTTT,CASSLDSYNSPLHF
NA,TRBJ1-5,TRBV2,NA,TGTGCCAGCAGTGAACAGGGATTTGGGCTCAATCAGCCCCAGCATTTT,CASSEQGFGLNQPQHF
NA,TRBJ2-1,TRBV27,TRBD2,TGTGCCAGCAGTGACCTAGCGGATGAGCAGTTCTTC,CASSDLADEQFF
NA,TRBJ1-1,TRBV28,NA,TGTGCCAGCAGTTTAATCGGGGGTGAGAACACTGAAGCTTTCTTT,CASSLIGGENTEAFF
NA,TRBJ2-3,TRBV25-1,TRBD2,TGTGCCAGCAGTGCCAGCGGGAGAACTGATACGCAGTATTTT,CASSASGRTDTQYF
NA,TRBJ2-7,TRBV10-3,TRBD2,TGTGCCATCAGTGCTAGTGACGGGGGGTCCTACGAGCAGTACTTC,CAISASDGGSYEQYF
NA,TRBJ2-3,TRBV5-1,TRBD2,TGCGCCAGCAGCGCGCCCGGACTAGCGGGAGGCCCTAGCACAGATACGCAGTATTTT,CASSAPGLAGGPSTDTQYF
NA,TRBJ1-6,TRBV12-3/TRBV12-4,NA,TGTGCCAGCAGTCGGAAGGAGGGTTCACCCCTCCACTTT,CASSRKEGSPLHF
NA,TRBJ2-2,TRBV19,TRBD2,TGTGCCAGTAGTATGAGGGGACTAGCGGGAGGAGGAGGGGAGCTGTTTTTT,CASSMRGLAGGGGELFF
NA,TRBJ1-2,TRBV29-1,TRBD1,TGCAGCGCTTTGACAGGGGCCTTTTATGGCTACACCTTC,CSALTGAFYGYTF
NA,TRBJ2-7,TRBV28,NA,TGTGCCAGCAGTTTAGGTGTTGGACGGGGCTACGAGCAGTACTTC,CASSLGVGRGYEQYF
NA,TRBJ1-4,TRBV27,NA,TGTGCCAGCAGTTCCGGGTGGGGCCCAGGAGAAAAACTGTTTTTT,CASSSGWGPGEKLFF
NA,TRBJ1-2,TRBV7-8,NA,TGTGCCAGCAGCTTAAAATTTGAGGAATGGGCGGTCGGCTACACCTTC,CASSLKFEEWAVGYTF
NA,TRBJ1-5,TRBV28,NA,TGTGCCACCCAAGGGAGTTTTAGCAATCAGCCCCAGCATTTT,CATQGSFSNQPQHF
NA,TRBJ2-1,TRBV10-2,TRBD2,TGCGCCAGCAGTGAGGCGGCTAGCGGGGCTAATGAGCAGTTCTTC,CASSEAASGANEQFF
NA,TRBJ2-7,TRBV5-6,NA,TGTGCCAGCAGCTCGTACAGCACCGTAATCTCCTACGAGCAGTACTTC,CASSSYSTVISYEQYF
once,TRBJ2-3,TRBV9,TRBD2,TGTGCCAGCAGCGTAGGGCTAGCGGGGTTCAGTTCCACAGATACGCAGTATTTT,CASSVGLAGFSSTDTQYF
NA,TRBJ2-1,TRBV10-3,NA,TGTGCCATCAGTGAGTTGCGGGGTTACAATGAGCAGTTCTTC,CAISELRGYNEQFF